A selection of T cell receptor beta chains follows, all from one sample in a study of T cell responses to AZD1222 COVID-19 vaccine. Sequencing used immunoSEQ multiplex PCR; TCRdb keeps in-frame clones, though not all of them. The data contain about 72,000 clones, 80% to 90% of them singletons. This sample comprised peripheral blood, obtained 28 days after the second AZD1222 dose. These receptors originate from an adult who received the AZD1222 COVID-19 vaccine. Both conserved end residues are part of each CDR3. The D gene is left open where the match is weak. Rows may omit the clone size; those that give it use once, few, many or a size class.

v_gene	abundance	d_gene	j_gene	CDR3nt	CDR3aa
TRBV7-3	NA	NA	TRBJ2-1	TGTGCCAGCAGCTTAAATCGGGGCGCCTACAATGAGCAGTTCTTC	CASSLNRGAYNEQFF
TRBV16	NA	TRBD1	TRBJ2-7	TGTGCCAGCAGCCCCGCCTTGGGACAGGGGCCCTACGAGCAGTACTTC	CASSPALGQGPYEQYF
TRBV18	NA	NA	TRBJ1-1	TGTGCCAGCTCACCAGGGCAGGGTACCACTGAAGCTTTCTTT	CASSPGQGTTEAFF
TRBV18	NA	TRBD1	TRBJ2-7	TGTGCCAGCACCCCACCCCGGACAGGGGTGAGCGAGCAGTACTTC	CASTPPRTGVSEQYF
TRBV7-3	NA	TRBD1	TRBJ2-1	TGTGCCAGCAGCTTGGACAGGGCGAATGAGCAGTTCTTC	CASSLDRANEQFF
TRBV5-1	NA	NA	TRBJ1-2	TGCGCCAGCAGCTTGGACCAGAATAACTATGGCTACACCTTC	CASSLDQNNYGYTF
TRBV19	NA	NA	TRBJ1-1	TGTGCCAGTAGTACCCCGGGGGTGAACACTGAAGCTTTCTTT	CASSTPGVNTEAFF
TRBV2	NA	NA	TRBJ2-2	TGTGCCAGCACCGAGGAGGAAGCCGGGGAGCTGTTTTTT	CASTEEEAGELFF
TRBV11-3	once	NA	TRBJ2-2	TGTGCCAGCAGCTTAGTTGCCTCGGATACCGGGGAGCTGTTTTTT	CASSLVASDTGELFF
TRBV10-3	NA	TRBD1	TRBJ2-7	TGTGCCATCATGGACAGGATAACCTACGAGCAGTACTTC	CAIMDRITYEQYF
TRBV3-1/TRBV3-2	NA	TRBD1	TRBJ1-5	TGTGCCAGCAGCCGGACAGGGAACCAGCCCCAGCATTTT	CASSRTGNQPQHF